One and the same sample provided the 27 T cell receptor beta chains below, sequenced in a study of blood T cell repertoires in COVID-19. Sequencing was performed with immunoSEQ multiplex PCR; in TCRdb, only in-frame clones are kept and a portion is missing. The table has around 220,000 clones, over 80% seen once. Sequenced material: PBMCs or T cells enriched from blood (not recorded which). These receptors originate from a woman aged 40 to 50 who had recovered from COVID-19.

This clone appeared a few times. The chain recombines TRBV7-9 with TRBJ1-5; TRBD1 matches 12 bases. V dropped 5 bases and J dropped 6; count of bases not matched to a gene: 11. The CDR3 is 17 amino acids. CDR1 and CDR2 (germline): SEHNR, FQNEAQ (reference sequence). Here the CDR3 reads CASSPSGGTGGGQPQHF. CDR3 nucleotide sequence: TGTGCCAGCAGCCCTAGCGGGGGGACAGGGGGCGGTCAGCCCCAGCATTTT.

The chain is built from TRBV5-1 and TRBJ2-5, with D possibly being TRBD2 (6 bases). The CDR3 runs to 15 residues. V was shortened by 0 bases and J by 5 bases, with 14 bases between the two germline ends. Per the germline V gene, CDR1 is SGHRS and CDR2 is YFSETQ. This chain's CDR3 is CASSLASGRGETQYF. The CDR3 DNA reads TGCGCCAGCAGCTTGGCCTCAGGTCGGGGGGAGACCCAGTACTTC.

This clone was seen only once. The J gene is TRBJ1-1, the V gene TRBV20-1, with D perhaps matching TRBD1 (6 bases). This CDR3 has 16 residues. Germline lookup yields CDR1 DFQATT and CDR2 SNEGSKA (reference sequence). V lost 3 bases to trimming and J lost 1 base, with 18 bases between them. The DNA of the CDR3 is TGCAGTGCTAGTCGACAGGTCCTTAGGGGGAACACTGAAGCTTTCTTT. It encodes CSASRQVLRGNTEAFF.

The gene calls are TRBV18 and TRBJ2-5; a possible D gene is TRBD1 (6 bases). The CDR3 runs 14 residues. Germline V gene data show CDR1 as KGHSH and CDR2 as LQKENI. V lost 6 bases, J lost 3 bases, and 14 bases lay in between. The CDR3 loop is CASSYRDLEETQYF. The CDR3 nucleotides read TGTGCCAGCTCTTACAGGGATTTGGAAGAGACCCAGTACTTC.

This chain connects TRBV14 to TRBJ2-1; possibly TRBD2 for D (5 bases). CDR1 and CDR2 from the germline V gene are SGHDN and FVKESK. This CDR3 spans 14 amino acids. The V and J ends lost 1 base and 3 bases respectively, with 7 bases between them. DNA of the CDR3: TGTGCCAGCAGCCAAGCGGGATACTACAATGAGCAGTTCTTC. The encoded protein is CASSQAGYYNEQFF.

The chain has TRBV5-4 and TRBJ2-2, with D uncertain. Germline V lookup: CDR1 SGHNT, CDR2 YYREEE (reference sequence). The length of the CDR3 is 15 residues. V was clipped by 3 bases and J by 1 base, with 10 bases between them. In DNA form, the CDR3 reads TGTGCCAGCAGCTCCAGAACAGAGAACACCGGGGAGCTGTTTTTT. Amino acids: CASSSRTENTGELFF. Combining the CDR3 with reference TRBV5-4 and TRBJ2-2 gives the whole variable domain ETGVTQSPTHLIKTRGQQVTLRCSSQSGHNTVSWYQQALGQGPQFIFQYYREEENGRGNFPPRFSGLQFPNYSSELNVNALELDDSALYLCASSSRTENTGELFFGEGSRLTVL.

The V gene is TRBV5-1, the J gene TRBJ1-4, with D tentatively TRBD1 (6 bases). CDR1 and CDR2 (germline): SGHRS, YFSETQ. CDR3 length: 15 amino acids. V was cut by 0 bases and J by 6 bases, with 12 bases left in between. Written as DNA, the CDR3 is TGCGCCAGCAGCTTGGAGGGGGGGTCTTATGAAAAACTGTTTTTT. As protein: CASSLEGGSYEKLFF.

This clone was counted a few times. Other DNA variants within this sample encode the same CDR3. The rearrangement uses TRBV2 and TRBJ2-2; 8 nucleotides line up with TRBD1. The length of the CDR3 is 15 residues. Germline values: CDR1 SNHLY, CDR2 FYNNEI. The ends lost 5 bases at V and 2 bases at J; junction bases unmatched: 4. The CDR3 nucleotides read TGTGCCAGCAGTCGACAGGGGCGCAACACCGGGGAGCTGTTTTTT. This encodes CASSRQGRNTGELFF.

The chain joins TRBV3-1 (or the pseudogene TRBV3-2) to TRBJ2-4; 9 bases fit TRBD1. After removal of 1 base from V and 1 base from J, the junction contained 2 bases not matched to a gene. CDR3 length equals 16 residues. The germline V gene encodes CDR1 LGHDT and CDR2 YNNKEL (reference sequence). This CDR3 is CASSQGDRAAKNIQYF. In DNA form, the CDR3 reads TGTGCCAGCAGCCAAGGGGACAGGGCCGCCAAAAACATTCAGTACTTC.

This chain uses TRBV28 with TRBJ2-5, with 7 bases matching TRBD2. The CDR3 is made up of 15 amino acids. V dropped 2 bases and J dropped 4; count of bases not matched to a gene: 7. The germline CDR1 and CDR2 sequences are MDHEN and SYDVKM. The CDR3 DNA is TGTGCCAGCAGTTTAATTGGCGGGAGAGGAGAGACCCAGTACTTC. Translating it yields CASSLIGGRGETQYF.

The rearrangement links TRBV6-6 to TRBJ2-1, with a possible D match to TRBD2 (5 bases). The V and J ends lost 5 bases and 0 bases respectively, with 11 bases between them. The CDR3 length is 15 residues. Germline values: CDR1 MNHNY, CDR2 SVGAGI (reference sequence). The CDR3 protein is CASSPGGSSYNEQFF. CDR3 in DNA: TGTGCCAGCAGTCCCGGAGGCAGCTCCTACAATGAGCAGTTCTTC.

Here the CDR3 DNA reads TGTGCCAGCAGCGCCCGGACTAGCGGGAGTGGAGAGACCCAGTACTTC. Translating gives CASSARTSGSGETQYF. V and J are TRBV9 and TRBJ2-5; 13 bases are a match to TRBD2. V was clipped by 3 bases and J by 4 bases; unmatched bases: 6. CDR3 length equals 16 residues. CDR1 SGDLS and CDR2 YYNGEE come from the germline V gene. Full variable domain (rest looked up from reference TRBV9 and TRBJ2-5): DSGVTQTPKHLITATGQRVTLRCSPRSGDLSVYWYQQSLDQGLQFLIQYYNGEERAKGNILERFSAQQFPDLHSELNLSSLELGDSALYFCASSARTSGSGETQYFGPGTRLLVL.

The DNA for the CDR3 is TGCGCCAGCAGTCCCCGGGACAGGGCTGGAAACACCATATATTTT. It translates to CASSPRDRAGNTIYF. This rearrangement joins TRBV10-2 to TRBJ1-3; 9 bases are a match to TRBD1. The CDR3 consists of 15 residues. CDR1 is WSHSY, CDR2 SAAADI, per germline. Trimming at V came to 5 bases and at J to 2 bases, leaving 4 bases not matched to a gene.

The chain joins TRBV6-5 to TRBJ2-3; 8 bases align to TRBD1. This CDR3 spans 15 amino acids. The V and J ends lost 6 bases and 2 bases, in that order; junction bases with no gene match: 7. From germline, CDR1 is MNHEY and CDR2 SVGAGI. This chain's CDR3 is CASSPGQGATDTQYF. CDR3 coding DNA: TGTGCCAGCAGCCCGGGGCAGGGGGCCACAGATACGCAGTATTTT.

CDR3 DNA: TGTGCCAGCAGCCCTGACAGTACCAATCAGTTCTTC. Protein product: CASSPDSTNQFF. The chain recombines TRBV7-9 with TRBJ2-1; D is possibly TRBD1 (5 bases). This CDR3 comprises 12 residues. Germline assignment: CDR1 SEHNR and CDR2 FQNEAQ (reference sequence). Trimming cost V 5 bases and J 13 bases, with 15 bases left between them.

The J gene is TRBJ2-7, the V gene TRBV28; 7 bases fit TRBD2. Germline V gene lookup returns CDR1 MDHEN and CDR2 SYDVKM. V was pared by 5 bases and J by 6 bases, with 13 bases of the junction left unmatched. This CDR3 is built from 15 residues. CDR3 bases: TGTGCCAGCAGTCTCCGGGGGGTAACAGCTCTCGAGCAGTACTTC. It specifies CASSLRGVTALEQYF.

This chain joins TRBV9 and TRBJ2-5, with TRBD2 matching over 8 bases. V shed 1 base, J shed 5 bases, and the junction held 10 bases outside the gene matches. Germline V gene sequence: CDR1 SGDLS, CDR2 YYNGEE. This CDR3 region has 16 residues. CDR3 in amino acids: CASSVLAGAGLETQYF. As DNA, the CDR3 is TGTGCCAGCAGCGTACTAGCGGGTGCCGGATTGGAGACCCAGTACTTC. Complete variable domain (other parts from reference TRBV9 and TRBJ2-5): DSGVTQTPKHLITATGQRVTLRCSPRSGDLSVYWYQQSLDQGLQFLIQYYNGEERAKGNILERFSAQQFPDLHSELNLSSLELGDSALYFCASSVLAGAGLETQYFGPGTRLLVL.

The genes are TRBV9 and TRBJ1-4; TRBD1 agrees at 11 bases. The CDR3 has 14 residues. Germline values: CDR1 SGDLS, CDR2 YYNGEE. The trim removed 3 bases at V and 7 bases at J, leaving 2 bases unmatched. CDR3 sequence: CASSAGQGGEKLFF. The CDR3 DNA reads as TGTGCCAGCAGCGCGGGACAGGGGGGTGAAAAACTGTTTTTT.

The chain uses TRBV28 and TRBJ2-7, with D perhaps TRBD1 (5 bases). Germline assignment: CDR1 MDHEN and CDR2 SYDVKM. This CDR3 has 12 residues. The germline V and J ends were trimmed by 6 bases and 4 bases, with 10 bases remaining between them. The CDR3 region is CASSPDSYEQYF. In DNA form, the CDR3 reads TGTGCCAGCAGCCCCGACAGTTACGAGCAGTACTTC.

The chain combines TRBV10-3 with TRBJ2-5; 13 positions match TRBD2. Germline V gene data show CDR1 as ENHRY and CDR2 as SYGVKD. This CDR3 is built from 15 residues. V was clipped by 6 bases and J by 3 bases; unmatched bases: 4. Here the CDR3 DNA reads TGTGCCATCAGGGGACTAGCGGGACCGAAAGAGACCCAGTACTTC. Its translation is CAIRGLAGPKETQYF.

J is TRBJ2-1 and V is TRBV24-1, with 10 bases matching TRBD1. Trimming cost V 4 bases and J 6 bases; bases outside gene matches: 8. Germline V gene lookup returns CDR1 KGHDR and CDR2 SFDVKD. This CDR3 spans 16 amino acids. CDR3 loop: CATSEGTGVTGNEQFF. The CDR3 DNA sequence: TGTGCCACCAGTGAGGGGACAGGGGTTACCGGCAATGAGCAGTTCTTC.

This clone showed up many times. CDR3 in amino acids: CASSVAGGPYEQYF. CDR3 nucleotide sequence: TGCGCCAGCAGCGTAGCGGGAGGGCCCTACGAGCAGTACTTC. This chain connects TRBV5-1 to TRBJ2-7; 11 bases map to TRBD2. Trimming removed 4 bases from V and 2 bases from J; junction bases left unmatched: 2. The CDR3 contains 14 residues. Germline loops: CDR1 SGHRS, CDR2 YFSETQ. The variable domain in full, completed from reference TRBV5-1 and TRBJ2-7, reads KAGVTQTPRYLIKTRGQQVTLSCSPISGHRSVSWYQQTPGQGLQFLFEYFSETQRNKGNFPGRFSGRQFSNSRSEMNVSTLELGDSALYLCASSVAGGPYEQYFGPGTRLTVT.

The chain employs TRBV13 and TRBJ2-7; 9 nucleotides line up with TRBD2. This CDR3 comprises 14 residues. Germline-derived CDR1 and CDR2 are PRHDT and FYEKMQ (reference sequence). With 5 bases clipped from V and 4 bases from J, the junction kept 6 bases outside the gene matches. The CDR3 DNA is TGTGCCAGCAGCCCCCGACTAGCGGAGTACGAGCAGTACTTC. Translating it yields CASSPRLAEYEQYF.

V and J are TRBV4-3 and TRBJ2-5; D possibly corresponds to TRBD2 (6 bases). Germline V lookup: CDR1 LGHNA, CDR2 YSLEER. V lost 1 base and J 5 bases, leaving 17 bases between the germline ends. This CDR3 region has 16 residues. CDR3 sequence (DNA): TGCGCCAGCAGCCAAGGGGGTGCCGGGGAGGTGGAGACCCAGTACTTC. Translating gives CASSQGGAGEVETQYF.

On this clone: Other DNA sequences in this specimen translate into the identical CDR3. The chain is built from TRBV30 and TRBJ1-1; 7 positions match TRBD1. V lost 2 bases, J lost 4 bases, and 4 bases stayed unmatched. In germline, CDR1 is GTSNPN, CDR2 SVGIG (reference sequence). The CDR3 is made up of 13 amino acids. The CDR3 loop reads CAWSRQGGTEAFF. CDR3 nucleotide sequence: TGTGCCTGGAGTAGACAGGGCGGCACTGAAGCTTTCTTT.

V is TRBV4-1 and J is TRBJ2-3, with 7 bases aligning to TRBD1. This CDR3 contains 16 residues. CDR1 MGHRA and CDR2 YSYEKL come from the germline V gene. The V segment lost 0 bases and the J segment 2 bases; nucleotides outside the gene matches: 5. The CDR3, as DNA: TGCGCCAGCAGCCAAGAGAGGGGGCCCCTCACAGATACGCAGTATTTT. It yields the protein CASSQERGPLTDTQYF.

The V call is TRBV7-2, the J call TRBJ2-5; 10 bases fit TRBD1. The CDR3 has 15 residues. In germline, CDR1 is SGHTA, CDR2 FQGNSA. V gave up 4 bases and J gave up 5 bases; unmatched junction bases: 7. CDR3 bases: TGTGCCAGCAGCTCTCGACAGGGGGCCGGTGAGACCCAGTACTTC. Translating it yields CASSSRQGAGETQYF.